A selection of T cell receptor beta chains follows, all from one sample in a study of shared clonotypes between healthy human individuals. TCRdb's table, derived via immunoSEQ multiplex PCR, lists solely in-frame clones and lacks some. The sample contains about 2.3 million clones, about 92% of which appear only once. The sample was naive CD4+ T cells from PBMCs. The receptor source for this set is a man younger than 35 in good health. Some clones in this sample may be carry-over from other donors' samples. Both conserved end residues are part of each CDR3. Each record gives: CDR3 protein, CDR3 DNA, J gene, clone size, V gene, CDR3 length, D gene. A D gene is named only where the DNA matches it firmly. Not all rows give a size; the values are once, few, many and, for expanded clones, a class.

cdr3_aa: CASSERMWYEQYF
cdr3_nt: TGTGCCAGCAGTGAACGGATGTGGTACGAGCAGTACTTC
j_call: TRBJ2-7
clone_size: NA
v_call: TRBV6-1
cdr3_length: 13
d_call: NA

cdr3_aa: CATSLIRDRGTDTQYF
cdr3_nt: TGTGCCACCAGCTTAATCCGGGACAGGGGCACAGATACGCAGTATTTT
j_call: TRBJ2-3
clone_size: NA
v_call: TRBV15
cdr3_length: 16
d_call: TRBD1

cdr3_aa: CASSLARTWTGGRTEAFF
cdr3_nt: TGTGCCAGCAGCTTAGCCAGAACTTGGACAGGGGGCAGGACTGAAGCTTTCTTT
j_call: TRBJ1-1
clone_size: NA
v_call: TRBV11-2
cdr3_length: 18
d_call: TRBD1

cdr3_aa: CSVDNGNYEQYF
cdr3_nt: TGCAGCGTTGATAACGGGAACTACGAGCAGTACTTC
j_call: TRBJ2-7
clone_size: NA
v_call: TRBV29-1
cdr3_length: 12
d_call: NA

cdr3_aa: CASSSIGREQFF
cdr3_nt: TGTGCCAGCAGTTCCATAGGTCGTGAGCAGTTCTTC
j_call: TRBJ2-1
clone_size: NA
v_call: TRBV28
cdr3_length: 12
d_call: NA

cdr3_aa: CASSFPRSGGTGELFF
cdr3_nt: TGCGCCAGCAGCTTCCCCCGGAGCGGCGGCACCGGGGAGCTGTTTTTT
j_call: TRBJ2-2
clone_size: NA
v_call: TRBV5-1
cdr3_length: 16
d_call: NA

cdr3_aa: CASSLGQRRNTGELFF
cdr3_nt: TGTGCCAGCAGCTTAGGACAGCGACGGAACACCGGGGAGCTGTTTTTT
j_call: TRBJ2-2
clone_size: NA
v_call: TRBV5-4
cdr3_length: 16
d_call: NA

cdr3_aa: CASSSGLAEETQYF
cdr3_nt: TGTGCCAGCAGCTCGGGACTAGCGGAAGAGACCCAGTACTTC
j_call: TRBJ2-5
clone_size: NA
v_call: TRBV5-6
cdr3_length: 14
d_call: TRBD2

cdr3_aa: CASSQLGTSYNEQFF
cdr3_nt: TGTGCCAGCAGCCAGCTAGGAACTTCCTACAATGAGCAGTTCTTC
j_call: TRBJ2-1
clone_size: NA
v_call: TRBV7-6
cdr3_length: 15
d_call: NA

cdr3_aa: CASSFQDRDNEQFF
cdr3_nt: TGTGCCAGCAGCTTTCAGGACAGGGACAATGAGCAGTTCTTC
j_call: TRBJ2-1
clone_size: NA
v_call: TRBV5-4
cdr3_length: 14
d_call: TRBD1

cdr3_aa: CASSAIKGPMNTEAFF
cdr3_nt: TGTGCCAGCAGTGCTATCAAGGGTCCCATGAACACTGAAGCTTTCTTT
j_call: TRBJ1-1
clone_size: NA
v_call: TRBV11-2
cdr3_length: 16
d_call: NA

cdr3_aa: CASTSSGRGHNEQFF
cdr3_nt: TGTGCCAGCACCTCTAGCGGGAGGGGGCACAATGAGCAGTTCTTC
j_call: TRBJ2-1
clone_size: NA
v_call: TRBV28
cdr3_length: 15
d_call: TRBD2

cdr3_aa: CASSPRLEVSSNEQFF
cdr3_nt: TGTGCCAGCAGCCCTAGGCTAGAAGTATCCTCCAATGAGCAGTTCTTC
j_call: TRBJ2-1
clone_size: NA
v_call: TRBV7-2
cdr3_length: 16
d_call: NA

cdr3_aa: CASSIGLAGVEQFF
cdr3_nt: TGCGCCAGCAGCATCGGACTAGCGGGAGTTGAGCAGTTCTTC
j_call: TRBJ2-1
clone_size: few
v_call: TRBV5-1
cdr3_length: 14
d_call: TRBD2

cdr3_aa: CASSYSAGTSPYEQYF
cdr3_nt: TGTGCCAGCAGTTACTCCGCCGGGACTAGCCCCTACGAGCAGTACTTC
j_call: TRBJ2-7
clone_size: once
v_call: TRBV6-5
cdr3_length: 16
d_call: TRBD2

cdr3_aa: CASSFSGSQETQYF
cdr3_nt: TGTGCCAGCAGCTTTAGCGGATCCCAAGAGACCCAGTACTTC
j_call: TRBJ2-5
clone_size: NA
v_call: TRBV2
cdr3_length: 14
d_call: NA

cdr3_aa: CASSFLNGYEQYF
cdr3_nt: TGTGCCAGCAGTTTTCTCAACGGGTACGAGCAGTACTTC
j_call: TRBJ2-7
clone_size: NA
v_call: TRBV28
cdr3_length: 13
d_call: NA

cdr3_aa: CAWSVQVGGYTF
cdr3_nt: TGTGCCTGGAGTGTACAGGTTGGGGGCTACACCTTC
j_call: TRBJ1-2
clone_size: NA
v_call: TRBV30
cdr3_length: 12
d_call: NA

cdr3_aa: CASSVVPGSIEAFF
cdr3_nt: TGTGCCAGCAGCGTAGTCCCGGGGTCCATTGAAGCTTTCTTT
j_call: TRBJ1-1
clone_size: NA
v_call: TRBV9
cdr3_length: 14
d_call: NA

cdr3_aa: CASSQAFAGGLLTSYNEQFF
cdr3_nt: TGCGCCAGCAGCCAAGCTTTTGCGGGAGGTCTCCTAACATCCTACAATGAGCAGTTCTTC
j_call: TRBJ2-1
clone_size: NA
v_call: TRBV4-3
cdr3_length: 20
d_call: TRBD2

cdr3_aa: CASSLVRSQTGNTIYF
cdr3_nt: TGTGCCAGCAGCTTAGTGCGAAGTCAAACTGGAAACACCATATATTTT
j_call: TRBJ1-3
clone_size: NA
v_call: TRBV11-2
cdr3_length: 16
d_call: NA

cdr3_aa: CASSSPPGSYNEQFF
cdr3_nt: TGTGCCAGCAGCTCCCCCCCCGGATCCTACAATGAGCAGTTCTTC
j_call: TRBJ2-1
clone_size: NA
v_call: TRBV11-2
cdr3_length: 15
d_call: NA

cdr3_aa: CASSVGGLAGGYEQYF
cdr3_nt: TGTGCCAGCAGCGTAGGGGGACTAGCGGGAGGCTACGAGCAGTACTTC
j_call: TRBJ2-7
clone_size: NA
v_call: TRBV9
cdr3_length: 16
d_call: TRBD2

cdr3_aa: CASSSGGTTEAFF
cdr3_nt: TGTGCCAGCAGCTCCGGGGGCACCACTGAAGCTTTCTTT
j_call: TRBJ1-1
clone_size: NA
v_call: TRBV5-4
cdr3_length: 13
d_call: NA

cdr3_aa: CAWSKVARRGFF
cdr3_nt: TGTGCCTGGAGTAAGGTGGCTAGGAGGGGGTTCTTC
j_call: TRBJ2-1
clone_size: NA
v_call: TRBV30
cdr3_length: 12
d_call: NA

cdr3_aa: CASSSRELGNTIYF
cdr3_nt: TGTGCCAGCAGTTCCCGGGAATTAGGAAACACCATATATTTT
j_call: TRBJ1-3
clone_size: few
v_call: TRBV27
cdr3_length: 14
d_call: NA

cdr3_aa: CASSLVSGTDTQYF
cdr3_nt: TGCGCCAGCAGCTTGGTATCTGGCACAGATACGCAGTATTTT
j_call: TRBJ2-3
clone_size: NA
v_call: TRBV5-1
cdr3_length: 14
d_call: NA

cdr3_aa: CASSLDTPPYIQYF
cdr3_nt: TGTGCCAGCAGCTTGGACACCCCTCCTTACATTCAGTACTTC
j_call: TRBJ2-4
clone_size: once
v_call: TRBV5-4
cdr3_length: 14
d_call: NA

cdr3_aa: CASSLGQAFSYEQYF
cdr3_nt: TGTGCCAGCAGCCTAGGTCAGGCCTTCTCCTACGAGCAGTACTTC
j_call: TRBJ2-7
clone_size: NA
v_call: TRBV9
cdr3_length: 15
d_call: NA

cdr3_aa: CASTTSRLGSYEQYF
cdr3_nt: TGTGCCAGCACCACTTCCCGACTAGGCTCCTACGAGCAGTACTTC
j_call: TRBJ2-7
clone_size: once
v_call: TRBV28
cdr3_length: 15
d_call: NA

cdr3_aa: CAISPGVEQYF
cdr3_nt: TGTGCCATCAGTCCCGGGGTCGAGCAGTACTTC
j_call: TRBJ2-7
clone_size: NA
v_call: TRBV10-3
cdr3_length: 11
d_call: NA

cdr3_aa: CAWSVPDTGRSPLHF
cdr3_nt: TGTGCCTGGAGTGTCCCCGACACGGGGAGGTCACCCCTCCACTTT
j_call: TRBJ1-6
clone_size: NA
v_call: TRBV30
cdr3_length: 15
d_call: NA

cdr3_aa: CAWSVAGDQPQHF
cdr3_nt: TGTGCCTGGAGTGTGGCAGGCGATCAGCCCCAGCATTTT
j_call: TRBJ1-5
clone_size: NA
v_call: TRBV30
cdr3_length: 13
d_call: NA

cdr3_aa: CSVTTSGSNLDNEQFF
cdr3_nt: TGCAGCGTCACCACTAGCGGGAGTAACCTGGACAATGAGCAGTTCTTC
j_call: TRBJ2-1
clone_size: NA
v_call: TRBV29-1
cdr3_length: 16
d_call: TRBD2

cdr3_aa: CATSRRQGAGSDTQYF
cdr3_nt: TGTGCCACCAGCAGAAGACAGGGGGCGGGTTCCGATACGCAGTATTTT
j_call: TRBJ2-3
clone_size: NA
v_call: TRBV15
cdr3_length: 16
d_call: TRBD1

cdr3_aa: CASSQPDRAIGNEQFF
cdr3_nt: TGCGCCAGCAGCCAGCCGGACAGGGCTATCGGCAATGAGCAGTTCTTC
j_call: TRBJ2-1
clone_size: NA
v_call: TRBV4-1
cdr3_length: 16
d_call: TRBD1

cdr3_aa: CASSFEGLSNTEAFF
cdr3_nt: TGTGCCAGCAGTTTTGAGGGGCTCTCAAACACTGAAGCTTTCTTT
j_call: TRBJ1-1
clone_size: NA
v_call: TRBV28
cdr3_length: 15
d_call: NA

cdr3_aa: CASSFRDRGRLDYGYTF
cdr3_nt: TGTGCCAGCAGCTTCCGGGACAGGGGCAGATTAGACTATGGCTACACCTTC
j_call: TRBJ1-2
clone_size: NA
v_call: TRBV5-5
cdr3_length: 17
d_call: TRBD1

cdr3_aa: CASSPSGGGYNEQFF
cdr3_nt: TGTGCCAGCAGCCCCTCCGGGGGCGGCTACAATGAGCAGTTCTTC
j_call: TRBJ2-1
clone_size: once
v_call: TRBV9
cdr3_length: 15
d_call: NA

cdr3_aa: CASSLGEKYNEQFF
cdr3_nt: TGTGCCAGCAGCTTGGGAGAGAAGTACAATGAGCAGTTCTTC
j_call: TRBJ2-1
clone_size: NA
v_call: TRBV5-8
cdr3_length: 14
d_call: NA

cdr3_aa: CASTAASSYNEQFF
cdr3_nt: TGTGCCAGCACGGCAGCCAGCTCCTACAATGAGCAGTTCTTC
j_call: TRBJ2-1
clone_size: NA
v_call: TRBV6-4
cdr3_length: 14
d_call: NA

cdr3_aa: CASSSLDPQINTEAFF
cdr3_nt: TGTGCCAGCTCATCCTTGGACCCACAAATCAACACTGAAGCTTTCTTT
j_call: TRBJ1-1
clone_size: few
v_call: TRBV18
cdr3_length: 16
d_call: NA

cdr3_aa: CASSLAGGTGELFF
cdr3_nt: TGTGCCAGCTCCCTAGCGGGGGGGACCGGGGAGCTGTTTTTT
j_call: TRBJ2-2
clone_size: NA
v_call: TRBV6-6
cdr3_length: 14
d_call: TRBD2

cdr3_aa: CASSLVFSGAREAFF
cdr3_nt: TGTGCCAGCAGCTTAGTTTTTTCGGGGGCGCGGGAAGCTTTCTTT
j_call: TRBJ1-1
clone_size: NA
v_call: TRBV11-2
cdr3_length: 15
d_call: NA

cdr3_aa: CASKIAGELFF
cdr3_nt: TGTGCCAGCAAAATAGCCGGGGAGCTGTTTTTT
j_call: TRBJ2-2
clone_size: NA
v_call: TRBV2
cdr3_length: 11
d_call: NA

cdr3_aa: CASSQDPSGNRVVEQFF
cdr3_nt: TGCGCCAGCAGCCAAGATCCGTCTGGGAACAGGGTAGTTGAGCAGTTCTTC
j_call: TRBJ2-1
clone_size: NA
v_call: TRBV4-1
cdr3_length: 17
d_call: NA

cdr3_aa: CASSLSDRGGSGSYEQYF
cdr3_nt: TGCGCCAGCAGCCTCTCGGACAGGGGAGGTAGCGGCTCCTACGAGCAGTACTTC
j_call: TRBJ2-7
clone_size: NA
v_call: TRBV4-1
cdr3_length: 18
d_call: TRBD1

cdr3_aa: CASSPGQGALNTEAFF
cdr3_nt: TGTGCCAGCTCACCAGGTCAGGGGGCTTTGAACACTGAAGCTTTCTTT
j_call: TRBJ1-1
clone_size: NA
v_call: TRBV18
cdr3_length: 16
d_call: TRBD1

cdr3_aa: CASSDGTADTGELFF
cdr3_nt: TGTGCCAGCAGCGACGGGACAGCAGACACCGGGGAGCTGTTTTTT
j_call: TRBJ2-2
clone_size: NA
v_call: TRBV9
cdr3_length: 15
d_call: TRBD1

cdr3_aa: CASSGRADIYGYTF
cdr3_nt: TGTGCCAGCAGCGGCCGGGCAGACATCTATGGCTACACCTTC
j_call: TRBJ1-2
clone_size: NA
v_call: TRBV7-2
cdr3_length: 14
d_call: NA

cdr3_aa: CASRRDSQGHEQFF
cdr3_nt: TGTGCCAGCAGGCGGGACTCACAGGGGCATGAGCAGTTCTTC
j_call: TRBJ2-1
clone_size: NA
v_call: TRBV27
cdr3_length: 14
d_call: NA

cdr3_aa: CASSRTGGWTDTQYF
cdr3_nt: TGTGCCAGCAGTCGGACAGGGGGCTGGACAGATACGCAGTATTTT
j_call: TRBJ2-3
clone_size: NA
v_call: TRBV27
cdr3_length: 15
d_call: TRBD1

cdr3_aa: CASSRAAGREQYF
cdr3_nt: TGTGCCAGCAGCCGTGCGGCAGGGCGCGAGCAGTACTTC
j_call: TRBJ2-7
clone_size: NA
v_call: TRBV11-3
cdr3_length: 13
d_call: NA

cdr3_aa: CATSDGRPGETQYF
cdr3_nt: TGTGCCACCAGCGACGGACGTCCTGGAGAGACCCAGTACTTC
j_call: TRBJ2-5
clone_size: NA
v_call: TRBV15
cdr3_length: 14
d_call: NA

cdr3_aa: CASISDRYTEAFF
cdr3_nt: TGTGCCAGCATTAGTGACAGGTACACTGAAGCTTTCTTT
j_call: TRBJ1-1
clone_size: NA
v_call: TRBV6-5
cdr3_length: 13
d_call: NA

cdr3_aa: CASSFRGAEQYF
cdr3_nt: TGTGCCAGCAGTTTCCGAGGGGCCGAGCAGTACTTC
j_call: TRBJ2-7
clone_size: NA
v_call: TRBV27
cdr3_length: 12
d_call: NA